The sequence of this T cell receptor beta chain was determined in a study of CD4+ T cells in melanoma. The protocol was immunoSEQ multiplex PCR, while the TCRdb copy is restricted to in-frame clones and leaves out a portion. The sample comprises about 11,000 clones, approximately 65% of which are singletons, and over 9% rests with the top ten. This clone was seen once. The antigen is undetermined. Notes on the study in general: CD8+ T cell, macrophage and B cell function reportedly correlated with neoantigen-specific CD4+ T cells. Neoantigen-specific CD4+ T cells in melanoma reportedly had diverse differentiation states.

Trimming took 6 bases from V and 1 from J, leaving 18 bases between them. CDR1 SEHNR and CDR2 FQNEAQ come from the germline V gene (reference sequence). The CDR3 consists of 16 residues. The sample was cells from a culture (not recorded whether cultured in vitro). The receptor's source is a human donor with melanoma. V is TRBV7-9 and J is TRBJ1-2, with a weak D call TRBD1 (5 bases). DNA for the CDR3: TGTGCCAGCAGTAAAGGGGAGGGCGCCGTTAACTATGGCTACACCTTC. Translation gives CASSKGEGAVNYGYTF.